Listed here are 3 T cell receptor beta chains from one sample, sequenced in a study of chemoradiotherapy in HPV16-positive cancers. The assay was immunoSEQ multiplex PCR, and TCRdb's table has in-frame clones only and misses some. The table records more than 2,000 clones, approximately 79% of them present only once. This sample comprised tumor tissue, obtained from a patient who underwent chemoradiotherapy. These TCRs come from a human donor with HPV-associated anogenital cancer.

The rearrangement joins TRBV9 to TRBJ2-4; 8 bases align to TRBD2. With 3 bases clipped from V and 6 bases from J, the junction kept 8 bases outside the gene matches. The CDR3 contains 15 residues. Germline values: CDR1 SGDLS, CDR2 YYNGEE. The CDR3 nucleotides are TGTGCCAGCAGCGACCCGCGGGGGGATGGAAACATTCAGTACTTC. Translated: CASSDPRGDGNIQYF.

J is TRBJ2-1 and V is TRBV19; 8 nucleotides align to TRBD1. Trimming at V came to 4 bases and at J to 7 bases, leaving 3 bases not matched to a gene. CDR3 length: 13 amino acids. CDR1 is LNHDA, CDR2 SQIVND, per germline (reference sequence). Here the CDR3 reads CASSKTGENEQFF. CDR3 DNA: TGTGCCAGTAGTAAGACAGGGGAGAATGAGCAGTTCTTC.

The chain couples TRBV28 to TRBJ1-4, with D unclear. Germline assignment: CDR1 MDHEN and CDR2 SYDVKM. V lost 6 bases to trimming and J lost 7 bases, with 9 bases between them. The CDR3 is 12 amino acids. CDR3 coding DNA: TGTGCCAGCAGGTCCATTGCTGAAAAACTGTTTTTT. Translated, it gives CASRSIAEKLFF.